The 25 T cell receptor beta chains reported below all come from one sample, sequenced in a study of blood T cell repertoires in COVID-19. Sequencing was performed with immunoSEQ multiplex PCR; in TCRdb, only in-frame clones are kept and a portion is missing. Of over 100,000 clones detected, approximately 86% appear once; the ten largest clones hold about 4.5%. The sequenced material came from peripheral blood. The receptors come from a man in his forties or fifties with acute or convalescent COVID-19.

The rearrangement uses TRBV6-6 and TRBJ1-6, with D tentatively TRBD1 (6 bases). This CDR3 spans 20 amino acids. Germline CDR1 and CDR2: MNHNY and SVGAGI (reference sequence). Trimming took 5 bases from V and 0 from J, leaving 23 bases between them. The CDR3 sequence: CASSRWTGTQKSSYNSPLHF. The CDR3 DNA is TGTGCCAGCAGTAGATGGACCGGGACACAGAAAAGCTCCTATAATTCACCCCTCCACTTT.

The CDR3 DNA follows: TGTGCCAGCAGCCCCACAGGGACAGGGGGCTACACCTTC. Residues: CASSPTGTGGYTF. This sequence joins TRBV7-2 and TRBJ1-2; 9 nucleotides match TRBD1. The J segment lost 8 bases and the V segment lost 5 bases, leaving 6 bases of the junction unmatched. The CDR3 is made up of 13 amino acids. Looked up from germline, CDR1 is SGHTA and CDR2 is FQGNSA.

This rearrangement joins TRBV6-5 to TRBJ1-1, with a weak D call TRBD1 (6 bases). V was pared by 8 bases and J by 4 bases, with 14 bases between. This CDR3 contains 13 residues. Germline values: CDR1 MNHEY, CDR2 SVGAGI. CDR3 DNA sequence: TGTGCCAGCGGGCGAGGACAGATCACTGAAGCTTTCTTT. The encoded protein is CASGRGQITEAFF.

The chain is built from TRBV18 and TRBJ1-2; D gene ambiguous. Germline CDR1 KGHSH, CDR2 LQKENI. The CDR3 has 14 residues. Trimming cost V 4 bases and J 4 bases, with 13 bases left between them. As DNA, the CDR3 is TGTGCCAGCTCACTAGGGAGGTCAGTCTATGGCTACACCTTC. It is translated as CASSLGRSVYGYTF.

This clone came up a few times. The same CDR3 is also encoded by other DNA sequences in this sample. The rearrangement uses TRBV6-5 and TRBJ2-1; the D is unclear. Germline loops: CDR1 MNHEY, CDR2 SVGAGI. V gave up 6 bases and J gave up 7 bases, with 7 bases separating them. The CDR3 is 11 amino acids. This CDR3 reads CASSTGNEQFF. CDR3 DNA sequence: TGTGCCAGCAGCACCGGGAATGAGCAGTTCTTC.

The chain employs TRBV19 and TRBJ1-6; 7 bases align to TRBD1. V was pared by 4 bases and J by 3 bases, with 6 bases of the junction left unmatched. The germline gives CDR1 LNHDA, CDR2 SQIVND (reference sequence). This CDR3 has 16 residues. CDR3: CASSTQQGFYNSPLHF. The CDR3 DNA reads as TGTGCCAGTAGTACCCAACAGGGGTTCTATAATTCACCCCTCCACTTT.

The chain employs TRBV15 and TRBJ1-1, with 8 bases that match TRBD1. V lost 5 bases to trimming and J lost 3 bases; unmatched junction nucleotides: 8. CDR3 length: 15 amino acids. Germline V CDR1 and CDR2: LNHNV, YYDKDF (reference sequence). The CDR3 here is CATSDSGTGHTEAFF. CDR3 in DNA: TGTGCCACCAGCGACTCCGGGACAGGACACACTGAAGCTTTCTTT.

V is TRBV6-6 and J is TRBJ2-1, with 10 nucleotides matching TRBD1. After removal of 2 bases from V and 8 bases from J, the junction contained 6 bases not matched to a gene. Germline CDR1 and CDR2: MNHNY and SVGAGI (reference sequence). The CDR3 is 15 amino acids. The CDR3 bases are TGTGCCAGCAGTTACGGCCCGGGACAGGGGTATGAGCAGTTCTTC. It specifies CASSYGPGQGYEQFF.

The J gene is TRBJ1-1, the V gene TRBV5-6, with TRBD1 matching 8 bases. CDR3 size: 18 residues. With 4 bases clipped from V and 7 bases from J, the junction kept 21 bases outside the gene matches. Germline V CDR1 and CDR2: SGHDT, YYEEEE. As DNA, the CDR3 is TGTGCCAGCAGCCTAGAGACAGGGGCGAGGGCCCCAAGAAGTGAAGCTTTCTTT. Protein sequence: CASSLETGARAPRSEAFF.

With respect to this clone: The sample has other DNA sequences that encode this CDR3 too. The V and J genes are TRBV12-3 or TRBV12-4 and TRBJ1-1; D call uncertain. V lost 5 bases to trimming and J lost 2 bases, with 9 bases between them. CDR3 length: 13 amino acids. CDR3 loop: CASSLGGNTEAFF. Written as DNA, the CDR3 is TGTGCCAGCAGTCTAGGAGGCAACACTGAAGCTTTCTTT.

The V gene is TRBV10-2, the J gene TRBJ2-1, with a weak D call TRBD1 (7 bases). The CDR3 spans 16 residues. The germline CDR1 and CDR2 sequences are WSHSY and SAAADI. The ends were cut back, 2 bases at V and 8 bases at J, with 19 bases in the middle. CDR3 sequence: CASSEGWAGGLDEQFF. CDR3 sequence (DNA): TGCGCCAGCAGTGAGGGCTGGGCAGGGGGGCTCGATGAGCAGTTCTTC.

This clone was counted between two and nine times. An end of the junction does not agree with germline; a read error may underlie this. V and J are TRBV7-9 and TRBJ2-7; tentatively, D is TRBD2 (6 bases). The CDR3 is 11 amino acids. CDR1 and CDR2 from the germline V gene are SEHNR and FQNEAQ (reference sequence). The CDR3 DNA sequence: TGTGCCAGCAGCTCGCAAGGAATGGACTATTTC. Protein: CASSSQGMDYF.

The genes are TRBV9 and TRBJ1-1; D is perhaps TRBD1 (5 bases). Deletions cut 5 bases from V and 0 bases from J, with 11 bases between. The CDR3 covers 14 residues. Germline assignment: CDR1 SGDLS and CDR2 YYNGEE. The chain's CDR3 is CASRAGELNTEAFF. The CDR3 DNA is TGTGCCAGCAGAGCGGGGGAACTGAACACTGAAGCTTTCTTT.

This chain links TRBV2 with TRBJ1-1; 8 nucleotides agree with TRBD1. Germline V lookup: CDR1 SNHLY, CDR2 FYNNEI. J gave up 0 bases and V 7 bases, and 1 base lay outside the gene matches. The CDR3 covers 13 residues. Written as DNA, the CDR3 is TGTGCCAGCAACAGGGGGATGAACACTGAAGCTTTCTTT. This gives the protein CASNRGMNTEAFF.

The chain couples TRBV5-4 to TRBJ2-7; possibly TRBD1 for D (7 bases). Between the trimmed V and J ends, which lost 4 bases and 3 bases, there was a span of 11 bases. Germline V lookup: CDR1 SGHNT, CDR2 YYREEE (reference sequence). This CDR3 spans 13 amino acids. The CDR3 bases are TGTGCCAGCAGCAGGGGGGACAGCTACGAGCAGTACTTC. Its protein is CASSRGDSYEQYF.

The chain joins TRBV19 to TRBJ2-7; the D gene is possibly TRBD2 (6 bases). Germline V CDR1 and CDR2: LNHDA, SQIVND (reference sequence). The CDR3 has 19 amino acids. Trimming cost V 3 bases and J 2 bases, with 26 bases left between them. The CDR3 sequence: CASSISPPMSGVRAYEQYF. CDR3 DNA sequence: TGTGCCAGTAGTATTAGCCCTCCTATGTCGGGGGTAAGGGCCTACGAGCAGTACTTC.

CDR3 in amino acids: CASSPRDRHSYEQYF. CDR3 coding DNA: TGTGCCAGCAGCCCCCGGGACAGGCATTCCTACGAGCAGTACTTC. The rearrangement links TRBV9 to TRBJ2-7; 8 bases line up with TRBD1. CDR3 length: 15 amino acids. Losses at the gene ends were 4 bases for V and 1 base for J; bases not matched to a gene: 7. Germline CDR1 reads SGDLS; CDR2 reads YYNGEE.

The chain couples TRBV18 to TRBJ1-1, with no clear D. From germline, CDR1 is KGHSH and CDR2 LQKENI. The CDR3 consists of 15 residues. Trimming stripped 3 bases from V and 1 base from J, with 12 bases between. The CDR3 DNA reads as TGTGCCAGCTCACCTTTAGACACTGCGAACACTGAAGCTTTCTTT. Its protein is CASSPLDTANTEAFF.

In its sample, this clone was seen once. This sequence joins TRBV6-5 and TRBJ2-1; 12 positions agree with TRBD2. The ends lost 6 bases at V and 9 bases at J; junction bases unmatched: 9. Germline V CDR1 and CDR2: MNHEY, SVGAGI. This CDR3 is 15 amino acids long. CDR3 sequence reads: CASSRLAGDGGEQFF. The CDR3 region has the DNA TGTGCCAGCAGCCGACTAGCGGGAGATGGTGGTGAGCAGTTCTTC.

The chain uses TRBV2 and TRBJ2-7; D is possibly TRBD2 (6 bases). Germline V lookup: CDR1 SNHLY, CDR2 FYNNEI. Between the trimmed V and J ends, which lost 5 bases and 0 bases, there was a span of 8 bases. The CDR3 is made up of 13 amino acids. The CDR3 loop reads CASSRDFSYEQYF. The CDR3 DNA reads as TGTGCCAGCAGTAGGGACTTCTCCTACGAGCAGTACTTC.

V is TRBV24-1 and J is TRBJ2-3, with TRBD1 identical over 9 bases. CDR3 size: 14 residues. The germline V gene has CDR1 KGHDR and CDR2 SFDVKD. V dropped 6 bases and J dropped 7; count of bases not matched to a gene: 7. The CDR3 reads CATSRGDRANTQYF. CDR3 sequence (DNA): TGTGCCACCAGTAGGGGGGACAGGGCAAATACGCAGTATTTT.

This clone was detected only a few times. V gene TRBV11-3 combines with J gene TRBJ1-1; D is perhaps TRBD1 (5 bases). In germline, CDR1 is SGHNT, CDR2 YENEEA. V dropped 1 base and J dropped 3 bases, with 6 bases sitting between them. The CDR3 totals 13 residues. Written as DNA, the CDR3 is TGTGCCAGCAGCTTAGTAGGGGACACTGAAGCTTTCTTT. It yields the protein CASSLVGDTEAFF.

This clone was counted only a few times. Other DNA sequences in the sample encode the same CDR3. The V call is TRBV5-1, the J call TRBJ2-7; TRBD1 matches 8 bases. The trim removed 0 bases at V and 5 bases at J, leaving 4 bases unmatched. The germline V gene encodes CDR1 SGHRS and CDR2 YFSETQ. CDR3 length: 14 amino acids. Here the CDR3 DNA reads TGCGCCAGCAGCTTGGAGGCAGGGGGCGACGAGCAGTACTTC. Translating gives CASSLEAGGDEQYF.

CDR3 residues: CASSTQSGQGSEQFF. The CDR3 DNA is TGTGCCAGCAGTACTCAAAGCGGACAGGGCAGTGAGCAGTTCTTC. This chain links TRBV7-3 with TRBJ2-1; TRBD1 aligns across 8 bases. From germline, CDR1 is SGHTA and CDR2 FQGTGA. This CDR3 spans 15 amino acids. V lost 6 bases and J lost 9; bases outside the gene matches: 13.

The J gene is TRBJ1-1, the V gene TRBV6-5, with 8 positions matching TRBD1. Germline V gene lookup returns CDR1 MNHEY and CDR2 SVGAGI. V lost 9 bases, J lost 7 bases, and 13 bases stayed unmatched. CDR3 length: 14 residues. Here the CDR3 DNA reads TGTGCCAGTTCACCTTCAGGGGGCGTAAGTGAAGCTTTCTTT. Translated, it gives CASSPSGGVSEAFF.